The clone carrying this T cell receptor (beta chain) was detected once. Produced via immunoSEQ multiplex PCR; TCRdb's table is partial and in-frame only. The sample shows roughly 230,000 clones, around 82% of them seen only once. Unmatched junction bases numbered 6, after V lost 0 bases and J lost 0 bases. The CDR3 runs 17 residues. Germline values: CDR1 SQVTM, CDR2 ANQGSEA. The entry originates in a study of blood T cell repertoires in COVID-19. This study enrolled people aged 18 to 89 from under 25 US geographic areas. Symptom resolution, clearance, or two negative PCRs marked the recovered donors of Cohort 3.

What was sequenced was PBMCs or T cells enriched from blood (not recorded which). The sequence was obtained from a man aged 45-65 years who had recovered from COVID-19. This chain joins TRBV29-1 and TRBJ2-3; TRBD1 matches 10 bases. Written as DNA, the CDR3 is TGCAGCGTTGAAGATCTGACAGGGGGCGATAGCACAGATACGCAGTATTTT. Translating it yields CSVEDLTGGDSTDTQYF.